Listed here are 14 T cell receptor beta chains from one sample, sequenced in a study of regulatory T cells in long-lasting Graves disease. Time point meaning: persistent/refractory GD, antithyroid drugs over 5 years with positive TRAb. Following extraction of RNA from PBMCs, that RNA was used to make the TCR library. Arm-PCR of CDR3 regions with iRepertoire HTBI primers generated TCR beta libraries. Each CDR3 protein is one row after TCRdb ran MiXCR on the multiplex PCR reads. The top ten clones hold roughly a quarter of a sample with about 450,000 distinct CDR3 sequences, 20% to 25% of them seen once. Source: peripheral blood mononuclear cells (PBMCs), taken when the disease was refractory, from a patient treated with antithyroid drugs. These receptors were obtained from a female donor with Graves disease.

CDR3 residues: CASSYKLTGDTEAFF. The DNA for the CDR3 is TGTGCCAGCAGTTACAAACTGACAGGGGACACTGAAGCTTTCTTT. The rearrangement uses TRBV6-5 and TRBJ1-1, with TRBD1 identical over 8 bases. CDR3 length: 15 residues. Germline trimming cut 2 bases from V and 3 bases from J; bases unmatched to any gene: 5. Germline V lookup: CDR1 MNHEY, CDR2 SVGAGI.

This chain links TRBV7-9 with TRBJ1-2, with a possible D match to TRBD1 (5 bases). The CDR3 totals 15 residues. Germline V gene sequence: CDR1 SEHNR, CDR2 FQNEAQ (reference sequence). V was shortened by 6 bases and J by 6 bases, with 20 bases between the two germline ends. This CDR3 is CASSSISGTADGYTF. CDR3 DNA sequence: TGTGCCAGCAGTTCTATCTCCGGGACGGCGGATGGCTACACCTTC.

The chain combines TRBV20-1 with TRBJ1-4; 7 bases align to TRBD1. The J segment lost 3 bases and the V segment lost 6 bases, leaving 4 bases of the junction unmatched. The germline V gene encodes CDR1 DFQATT and CDR2 SNEGSKA (reference sequence). CDR3 length: 13 amino acids. This chain's CDR3 is CSARQGSNEKLFF. CDR3 nucleotides: TGCAGTGCAAGACAGGGTTCTAATGAAAAACTGTTTTTT.

This clonotype was picked up many times. The chain recombines TRBV6-1 with TRBJ1-1; no firm D call. Trimming took off 6 bases at V and 0 bases at J, with 14 bases between the two ends. This CDR3 region has 15 residues. CDR1 is MNHNS and CDR2 is SASEGT in the germline V gene. The CDR3 loop is CASRPRQAVNTEAFF. The CDR3 region has the DNA TGTGCCAGCAGACCGCGACAAGCAGTGAACACTGAAGCTTTCTTT.

The rearrangement uses TRBV7-8 and TRBJ2-5, with 7 bases lining up with TRBD2. The CDR3 runs 20 residues. J gave up 4 bases and V 7 bases, and 27 bases lay outside the gene matches. From germline, CDR1 is SGHVS and CDR2 FQNEAQ. CDR3 nucleotides: TGTGCCAGCATCTCTAAGGGGACTCCGGGACTACTTACCCCGGGAGAGACCCAGTACTTC. Protein product: CASISKGTPGLLTPGETQYF.

The sample holds a few counts of this clonotype. The J gene is TRBJ1-5, the V gene TRBV30, with 11 positions matching TRBD1. Trimming removed 2 bases from V and 7 bases from J; junction bases left unmatched: 4. CDR3 size: 14 residues. Germline V gene lookup returns CDR1 GTSNPN and CDR2 SVGIG (reference sequence). The CDR3 loop is CAWSLGQGAQPQHF. The CDR3 region has the DNA TGTGCCTGGAGTTTAGGACAGGGGGCACAGCCCCAGCATTTT.

This clonotype was observed at least ten times. V usage is TRBV7-2 and J usage is TRBJ1-2; D is possibly TRBD1 (5 bases). The CDR3 length is 14 residues. CDR1 and CDR2 from the germline V gene are SGHTA and FQGNSA. V dropped 4 bases and J dropped 8 bases, with 17 bases sitting between them. The CDR3 DNA reads as TGTGCCAGCAGCTCTACCGGGGCTAAACGGGGCTACACCTTC. It yields the protein CASSSTGAKRGYTF.

This clonotype was counted a few times. The chain carries TRBV12-3 or TRBV12-4 and TRBJ1-5; D gene uncertain. The V end was cut by 6 bases, the J end by 6 bases, with 18 bases between. The CDR3 is 15 residues long. CDR3: CASSPWRVEGQPQHF. CDR3 nucleotide sequence: TGTGCCAGCAGCCCCTGGAGGGTGGAGGGTCAGCCCCAGCATTTT.

This clonotype was observed a handful of times. This sequence joins TRBV27 and TRBJ2-7, with D possibly being TRBD1 (5 bases). V lost 2 bases, J lost 2 bases, and 10 bases lay in between. Germline V lookup: CDR1 MNHEY, CDR2 SMNVEV (reference sequence). The CDR3 is 14 residues long. The CDR3 spells CASSLEPGPYEQYF. The CDR3 bases are TGTGCCAGCAGTTTAGAGCCAGGGCCCTACGAGCAGTACTTC.

This clonotype showed up just once. The chain links TRBV11-3 to TRBJ2-3, with D hard to call. Per the germline V gene, CDR1 is SGHNT and CDR2 is YENEEA. The CDR3 sequence is 13 residues long. V lost 5 bases, J lost 10 bases, and 16 bases lay in between. CDR3 loop: CASSREDFGAQYF. DNA of the CDR3: TGTGCCAGCAGCCGAGAAGACTTTGGGGCGCAGTATTTT.

The table lists this clonotype with many counts. The rearrangement links TRBV19 to TRBJ1-4, with TRBD1 matching 11 bases. Trimming took 5 bases from V and 8 from J; bases not matched to a gene: 10. Germline CDR1 LNHDA, CDR2 SQIVND (reference sequence). CDR3 size: 16 residues. CDR3 sequence: CASSPSDRGRNEKLFF. Here the CDR3 DNA reads TGTGCCAGTAGTCCCTCGGACAGGGGGCGGAACGAAAAACTGTTTTTT. The full variable domain, with the rest looked up from reference TRBV19 and TRBJ1-4, is DGGITQSPKYLFRKEGQNVTLSCEQNLNHDAMYWYRQDPGQGLRLIYYSQIVNDFQKGDIAEGYSVSREKKESFPLTVTSAQKNPTAFYLCASSPSDRGRNEKLFFGSGTQLSVL.

This clonotype was picked up a small number of times. The V gene is TRBV27, the J gene TRBJ2-1; TRBD1 agrees at 10 bases. With V trimmed by 5 bases and J by 5 bases, 9 bases remained unmatched. The CDR3 consists of 16 residues. The germline V gene has CDR1 MNHEY and CDR2 SMNVEV (reference sequence). The CDR3 DNA sequence: TGTGCCAGCAGTCCCCCGGGACAGGGGTCCCACAATGAGCAGTTCTTC. Protein sequence: CASSPPGQGSHNEQFF.

In regard to this clonotype: One junction end disagrees with the germline gene, perhaps due to a read error. V usage is TRBV6-2 or TRBV6-3 and J usage is TRBJ2-4; 7 nucleotides align to TRBD1. In germline, CDR1 is MNHEY, CDR2 SVGEGT. The CDR3 length is 15 residues. The CDR3 DNA is TGTGCCGGCAGTAACCTACAGGGGGCCAAAAACATTCAGTACTTC. Amino acids: CAGSNLQGAKNIQYF.

Ten or more counts support this clonotype. V and J are TRBV6-2 or TRBV6-3 and TRBJ2-5; D is possibly TRBD1 (5 bases). The CDR3 has 14 amino acids. The V end lost 2 bases, the J end lost 3 bases, and 10 bases lay between the germline ends. Germline CDR1 is MNHEY and CDR2 is SVGEGT. The CDR3 region has the DNA TGTGCCAGCAGTTACGATTTAGGGGAAGAGACCCAGTACTTC. Translation gives CASSYDLGEETQYF.